These 15 T cell receptor beta chains were all obtained from the same sample, sequenced in a study of T cells in Graves' hyperthyroidism and ophthalmopathy. The TCR beta CDR3 regions underwent amplification using RNA transcripts as the source. An initial round of RT-PCR targeting the TCR CDR3 relied on the HTBI primer set. Each CDR3 protein is one row after TCRdb ran MiXCR on the multiplex PCR reads. In the table there are fewer than 550,000 distinct CDR3 sequences, 15% to 18% of which are singletons. Sequencing was carried out using blood. All receptors derive from a woman aged 18-35 years with Graves' hyperthyroidism.

The rearrangement uses TRBV19 and TRBJ2-1; the D gene could be TRBD1 or TRBD2 (5 bases each). This CDR3 has 18 residues. The V and J ends lost 6 bases and 3 bases respectively, with 24 bases between them. The germline V gene encodes CDR1 LNHDA and CDR2 SQIVND (reference sequence). CDR3 loop: CASSLDARDGLFYNEQFF. CDR3 nucleotides: TGTGCCAGTAGCCTTGACGCCCGGGACGGACTTTTCTACAATGAGCAGTTCTTC.

The rearrangement uses TRBV4-3 and TRBJ1-2; D is perhaps TRBD1 (6 bases). Germline V gene lookup returns CDR1 LGHNA and CDR2 YSLEER. Trimming left V 4 bases short and J 4 bases short, with 16 bases between. There are 15 residues in the CDR3. CDR3 nucleotide sequence: TGCGCCAGCAGCCTCTCCCCCAGGGGAGGCTATGGCTACACCTTC. This translates into CASSLSPRGGYGYTF.

At least ten counts were recorded for this clonotype. The rearrangement links TRBV20-1 to TRBJ1-5; D ambiguous. Trimming cost V 3 bases and J 2 bases, with 14 bases left between them. There are 15 residues in the CDR3. The V gene's germline CDR1 is DFQATT and CDR2 SNEGSKA (reference sequence). The CDR3 region has the DNA TGCAGTGCTAGCATACTTGGTAAAGGCAATCAGCCCCAGCATTTT. Protein sequence: CSASILGKGNQPQHF.

This chain connects TRBV9 to TRBJ2-7, with TRBD1 as a possible D gene (7 bases). The CDR3 runs 15 residues. V gave up 4 bases and J gave up 4 bases, with 18 bases separating them. Germline values: CDR1 SGDLS, CDR2 YYNGEE. The CDR3 DNA sequence: TGTGCCAGCAGCAGAGGAGGGACAGAGGTTTACGAGCAGTACTTC. It specifies CASSRGGTEVYEQYF. Variable domain in full (rest from reference TRBV9 and TRBJ2-7): DSGVTQTPKHLITATGQRVTLRCSPRSGDLSVYWYQQSLDQGLQFLIQYYNGEERAKGNILERFSAQQFPDLHSELNLSSLELGDSALYFCASSRGGTEVYEQYFGPGTRLTVT.

This clonotype has at least ten counts. This chain joins TRBV4-1 and TRBJ2-2; possibly TRBD1 for D (5 bases). Trimming took 4 bases from V and 0 from J, leaving 21 bases between them. The germline V gene has CDR1 MGHRA and CDR2 YSYEKL. The CDR3 is made up of 19 amino acids. In DNA, the CDR3 is TGCGCCAGCAGCCCACTGTTCGTACGTGGGGCGTCGAACACCGGGGAGCTGTTTTTT. This gives the protein CASSPLFVRGASNTGELFF.

This clonotype showed up many times. The chain uses TRBV7-2 and TRBJ2-1; 9 positions agree with TRBD1. V was pared by 4 bases and J by 8 bases, with 6 bases of the junction left unmatched. The length of the CDR3 is 14 residues. CDR1 is SGHTA and CDR2 is FQGNSA in the germline V gene. CDR3 in amino acids: CASSSGQGLYEQFF. For the CDR3, the DNA is TGTGCCAGCAGCTCGGGACAGGGCTTGTATGAGCAGTTCTTC.

In this sample, this clonotype turned up many times. This chain links TRBV4-1 with TRBJ1-1, with 9 nucleotides matching TRBD1. Germline V gene lookup returns CDR1 MGHRA and CDR2 YSYEKL. Trimming at V came to 4 bases and at J to 5 bases, leaving 2 bases not matched to a gene. The CDR3 loop spans 13 amino acids. CDR3 sequence: CASSPGQGTEAFF. DNA for the CDR3: TGCGCCAGCAGCCCCGGACAGGGGACTGAAGCTTTCTTT.

On this clonotype itself: Being one base from a much bigger clone, this may be a read error. The rearrangement joins TRBV10-1 to TRBJ1-1, with D unclear. CDR3 size: 16 residues. The V and J ends lost 2 bases and 6 bases respectively, with 19 bases between them. CDR1 is WNHNN and CDR2 is SYGVQD in the germline V gene (reference sequence). The CDR3 loop reads CASSEQGPGSIAEAFF. In DNA, the CDR3 is TGCGCCAGCAGTGAGCAAGGGCCAGGAAGTATTGCTGAAGCTTTCTTT.

The genes are TRBV6-2 or TRBV6-3 and TRBJ1-1; D is undetermined. Trimming removed 2 bases from V and 6 bases from J, with 13 bases in between. Germline loops: CDR1 MNHEY, CDR2 SVGEGT. The CDR3 is made up of 14 amino acids. The CDR3 sequence: CASSYAERASEAFF. In DNA, the CDR3 is TGTGCCAGCAGTTACGCAGAGAGGGCCTCTGAAGCTTTCTTT.

V usage is TRBV9 and J usage is TRBJ1-1, with unresolved D. V lost 4 bases to trimming and J lost 3 bases, with 13 bases between them. From germline, CDR1 is SGDLS and CDR2 YYNGEE. This CDR3 has 14 amino acids. CDR3 protein: CASSSGNRDTEAFF. The CDR3 nucleotides are TGTGCCAGCAGCTCCGGGAACCGGGACACTGAAGCTTTCTTT.

The J gene is TRBJ2-5, the V gene TRBV14; 7 nucleotides align to TRBD2. The junction had 4 bases not matched to a gene; V was cut back by 2 bases and J by 4 bases. Germline loops: CDR1 SGHDN, CDR2 FVKESK. The CDR3 length is 14 residues. In DNA, the CDR3 is TGTGCCAGCAGCCAATATCGGGGGGTAGAGACCCAGTACTTC. It encodes CASSQYRGVETQYF.

The chain joins TRBV7-2 to TRBJ2-3, with no clear D. CDR3 length: 11 residues. Per the germline V gene, CDR1 is SGHTA and CDR2 is FQGNSA. Trimming removed 1 base from V and 8 bases from J, with 4 bases in between. CDR3 residues: CASSLVTTQYF. The CDR3 DNA follows: TGTGCCAGCAGCTTAGTTACTACGCAGTATTTT.

This clonotype was observed many times. The chain has TRBV3-1 and TRBJ2-3; 10 bases line up with TRBD2. The CDR3 runs 15 residues. The J segment lost 0 bases and the V segment lost 6 bases, leaving 3 bases of the junction unmatched. Per the germline V gene, CDR1 is LGHDT and CDR2 is YNNKEL (reference sequence). The CDR3 loop is CASRGTSDSTDTQYF. For the CDR3, the DNA is TGTGCCAGCAGAGGGACTAGCGATAGCACAGATACGCAGTATTTT.

The J gene is TRBJ2-1, the V gene TRBV9; TRBD2 matches 15 bases. The germline V gene encodes CDR1 SGDLS and CDR2 YYNGEE. The length of the CDR3 is 17 residues. Trimming cost V 3 bases and J 6 bases; bases outside gene matches: 7. The CDR3 DNA reads as TGTGCCAGCAGCGGGACTAGCGGGGGGGCAGGGGGCAATGAGCAGTTCTTC. Encoded protein: CASSGTSGGAGGNEQFF.

J is TRBJ2-1 and V is TRBV28; D is unresolved. CDR3 length equals 13 residues. With 8 bases removed from V and 1 base from J, the gap between germline ends came to 9 bases. Germline V gene data show CDR1 as MDHEN and CDR2 as SYDVKM. The CDR3 loop is CASYKLSYNEQFF. Here the CDR3 DNA reads TGTGCCAGCTACAAATTATCCTACAATGAGCAGTTCTTC.